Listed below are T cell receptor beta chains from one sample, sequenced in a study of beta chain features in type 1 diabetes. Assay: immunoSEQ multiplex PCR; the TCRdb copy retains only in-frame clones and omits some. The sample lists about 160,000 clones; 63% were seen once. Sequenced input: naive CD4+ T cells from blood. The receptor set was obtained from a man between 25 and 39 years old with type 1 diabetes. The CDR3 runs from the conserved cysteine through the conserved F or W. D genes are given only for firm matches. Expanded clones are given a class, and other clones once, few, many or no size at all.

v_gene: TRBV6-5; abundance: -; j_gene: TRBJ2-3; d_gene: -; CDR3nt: TGTGCCGTCCGGCCCGGGCCAACTAGCACAGATACGCAGTATTTT; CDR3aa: CAVRPGPTSTDTQYF
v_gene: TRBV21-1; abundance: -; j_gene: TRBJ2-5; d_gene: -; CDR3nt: TGTGCCAGCAGCAAAGGCAGGCTAGACAGGGAGACCCAGTACTTC; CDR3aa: CASSKGRLDRETQYF
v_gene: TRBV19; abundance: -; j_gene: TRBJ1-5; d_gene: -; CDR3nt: TGTGCCAGTAGCTGGGTCCCCGGTCAGCCCCAGCATTTT; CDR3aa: CASSWVPGQPQHF
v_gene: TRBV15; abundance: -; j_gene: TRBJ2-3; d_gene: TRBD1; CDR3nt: TGTGCCACCAGCAGACCCCAACAGGGGGCGAAAGATACGCAGTATTTT; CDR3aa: CATSRPQQGAKDTQYF
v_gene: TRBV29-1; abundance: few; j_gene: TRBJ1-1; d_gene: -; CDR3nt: TGCAGCGTCGACTTTGGGAACACTGAAGCTTTCTTT; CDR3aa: CSVDFGNTEAFF
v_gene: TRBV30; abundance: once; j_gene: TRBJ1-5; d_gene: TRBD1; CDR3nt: TGTGCCTGGAGTCCCGGGACAGGACTAGTTCAGCCCCAGCATTTT; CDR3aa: CAWSPGTGLVQPQHF
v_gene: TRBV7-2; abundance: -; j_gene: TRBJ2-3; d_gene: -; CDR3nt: TGTGCCAGCAGCTTCGGGCGGGACTCAGATACGCAGTATTTT; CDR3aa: CASSFGRDSDTQYF
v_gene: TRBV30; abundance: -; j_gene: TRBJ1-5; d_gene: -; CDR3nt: TGTGCCTGGAGTACCGGACAGCCCCAGCATTTT; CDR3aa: CAWSTGQPQHF
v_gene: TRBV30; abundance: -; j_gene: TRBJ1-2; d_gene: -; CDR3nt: TGTGCCTGGAGTGGACCGGGGGACTATGGCTACACCTTC; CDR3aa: CAWSGPGDYGYTF
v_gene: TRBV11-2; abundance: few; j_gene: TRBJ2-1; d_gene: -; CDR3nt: TGTGCCAGCAGCTTTGGGGACACATACAATGAGCAGTTCTTC; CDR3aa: CASSFGDTYNEQFF
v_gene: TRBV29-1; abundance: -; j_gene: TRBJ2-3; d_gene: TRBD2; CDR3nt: TGCAGCGTTGAAAAGGTTAGGGCTAGCGGGGGAGATACGCAGTATTTT; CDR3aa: CSVEKVRASGGDTQYF
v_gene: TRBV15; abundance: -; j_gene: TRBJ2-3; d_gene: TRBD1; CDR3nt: TGTGCCACCAGCGGAGGGACAGGGGGGTATCCAGATACGCAGTATTTT; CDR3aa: CATSGGTGGYPDTQYF
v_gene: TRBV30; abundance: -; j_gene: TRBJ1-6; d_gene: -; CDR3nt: TGTGCCTGGTCCGGGACTGATAATTCACCCCTCCACTTT; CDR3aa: CAWSGTDNSPLHF
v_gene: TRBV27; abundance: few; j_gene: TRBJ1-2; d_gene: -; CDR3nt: TGTGCCAGCAGTTTTCGGTCGAACTATGGCTACACCTTC; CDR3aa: CASSFRSNYGYTF
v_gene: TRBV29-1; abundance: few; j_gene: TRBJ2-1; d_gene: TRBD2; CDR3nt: TGCAGCGTTGAAGATCGGGAGGGACGTGAGCAGTTCTTC; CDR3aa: CSVEDREGREQFF
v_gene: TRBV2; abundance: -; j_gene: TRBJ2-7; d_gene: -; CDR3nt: TGTGCCAGCAGTGATTGGGACGAGCAGTACTTC; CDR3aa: CASSDWDEQYF
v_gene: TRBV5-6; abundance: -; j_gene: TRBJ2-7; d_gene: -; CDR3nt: TGTGCCAGCAGCTTACAGGACTACGAGCAGTACTTC; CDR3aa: CASSLQDYEQYF
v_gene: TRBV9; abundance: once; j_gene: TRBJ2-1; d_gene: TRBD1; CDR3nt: TGTGCCAGCAGTCGGACAGGTCTTATGGATGAGCAGTTCTTC; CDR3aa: CASSRTGLMDEQFF
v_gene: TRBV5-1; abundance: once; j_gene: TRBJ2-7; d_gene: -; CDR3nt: TGCGCCAGTTCGGACACCCCACGGGGGGAGCAGTACTTC; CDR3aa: CASSDTPRGEQYF
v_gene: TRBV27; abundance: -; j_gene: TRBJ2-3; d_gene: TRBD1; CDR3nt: TGTGCCAGCAGTCAGATGCGACAGGGGGGCGCAGATACGCAGTATTTT; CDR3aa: CASSQMRQGGADTQYF
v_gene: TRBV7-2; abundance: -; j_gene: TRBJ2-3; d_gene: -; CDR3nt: TGTGCCAGCAGCTTAGCGGGGGGAAGCACAGATACGCAGTATTTT; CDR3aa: CASSLAGGSTDTQYF
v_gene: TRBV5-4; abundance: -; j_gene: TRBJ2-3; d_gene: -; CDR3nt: TGTGCCAGCAGCTTATTTGGCACAGATACGCAGTATTTT; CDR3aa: CASSLFGTDTQYF
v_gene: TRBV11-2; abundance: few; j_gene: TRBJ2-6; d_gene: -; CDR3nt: TGTGCCAGCAGCTCCAACTCAGGGGCCGGGGCCAACGTCCTGACTTTC; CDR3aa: CASSSNSGAGANVLTF
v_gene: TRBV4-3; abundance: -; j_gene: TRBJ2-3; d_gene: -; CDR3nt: TGCGCCAGCAGCCAAGTGCGGGGAATCGGCACAGATACGCAGTATTTT; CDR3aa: CASSQVRGIGTDTQYF
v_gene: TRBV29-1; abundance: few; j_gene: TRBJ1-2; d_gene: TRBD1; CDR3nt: TGCAGCGCCGGGGACAGTAACTATGGCTACACCTTC; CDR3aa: CSAGDSNYGYTF
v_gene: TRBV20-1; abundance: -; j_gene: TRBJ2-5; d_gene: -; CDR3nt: TGCAGTGCTGGGGTGGGAGAGACCCAGTACTTC; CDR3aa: CSAGVGETQYF
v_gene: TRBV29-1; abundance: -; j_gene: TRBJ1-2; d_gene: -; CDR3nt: TGCAGCGTCCATGACAGGAGAATCGGTGGCTACACCTTC; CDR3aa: CSVHDRRIGGYTF
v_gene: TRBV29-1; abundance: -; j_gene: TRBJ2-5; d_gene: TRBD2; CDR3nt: TGCAGCGTTGTCTTTTTAGGCCTCGGGGGGCAAGAGACCCAGTACTTC; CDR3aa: CSVVFLGLGGQETQYF
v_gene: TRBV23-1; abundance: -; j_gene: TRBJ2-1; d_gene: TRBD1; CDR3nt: TGCGCCAGCAGTCAATCACCAACAGGGGGCAAGTGCAATGAGCAGTTCTTC; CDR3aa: CASSQSPTGGKCNEQFF
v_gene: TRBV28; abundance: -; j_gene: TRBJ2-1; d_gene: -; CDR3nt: TGTGCCAGCAGTTTTCCAGGCCACAATGAGCAGTTCTTC; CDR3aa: CASSFPGHNEQFF
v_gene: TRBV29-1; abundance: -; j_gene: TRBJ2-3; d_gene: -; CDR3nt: TGCAGCGTTGAATTAGCAGGGGGGCCTAGAGATACGCAGTATTTT; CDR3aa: CSVELAGGPRDTQYF
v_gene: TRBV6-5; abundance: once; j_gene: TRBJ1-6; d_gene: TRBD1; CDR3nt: TGTGCCAGCAGTTATTACCGCGGACAGGGTGACTCACCCCTCCACTTT; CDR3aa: CASSYYRGQGDSPLHF
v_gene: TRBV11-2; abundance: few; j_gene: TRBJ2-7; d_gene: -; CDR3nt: TGTGCCAGCAGCCTCGGGGAGCAGTACTTC; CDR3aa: CASSLGEQYF
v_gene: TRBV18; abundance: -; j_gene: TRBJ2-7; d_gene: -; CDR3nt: TGTGCCAGCTCACCCGGGACCGCTCCCTACGAGCAGTACTTC; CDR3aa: CASSPGTAPYEQYF
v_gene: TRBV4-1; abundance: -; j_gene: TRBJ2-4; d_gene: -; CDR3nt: TGCGCCAGCAGCCCGGCAGCAATTACCAAAAACATTCAGTACTTC; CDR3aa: CASSPAAITKNIQYF
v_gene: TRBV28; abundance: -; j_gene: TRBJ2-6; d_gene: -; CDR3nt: TGTGCCAGCAGCAGCCCAGGGTCTGGGGCCAACGTCCTGACTTTC; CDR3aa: CASSSPGSGANVLTF
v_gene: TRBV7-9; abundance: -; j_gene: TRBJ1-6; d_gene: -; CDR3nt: TGTGCCAGCAGCTTAGGTCCTTCACCCCTCCACTTT; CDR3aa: CASSLGPSPLHF
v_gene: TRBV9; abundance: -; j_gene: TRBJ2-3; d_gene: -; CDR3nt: TGTGCCAGCAGCGACTCAGCGGAGAGCACAGATACGCAGTATTTT; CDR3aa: CASSDSAESTDTQYF
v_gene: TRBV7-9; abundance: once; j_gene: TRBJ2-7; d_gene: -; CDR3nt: TGTGCCAGCAGCCCGTCGACTATGCCCTACGAGCAGTACTTC; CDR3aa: CASSPSTMPYEQYF
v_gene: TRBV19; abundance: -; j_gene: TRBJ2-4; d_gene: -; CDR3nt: TGTGCCAGTCGGGCAGGGGTCATTCAGTACTTC; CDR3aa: CASRAGVIQYF
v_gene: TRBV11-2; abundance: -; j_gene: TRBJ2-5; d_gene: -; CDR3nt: TGTGCCAGCAGCTTACAGGGTTCCCAAGAGACCCAGTACTTC; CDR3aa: CASSLQGSQETQYF
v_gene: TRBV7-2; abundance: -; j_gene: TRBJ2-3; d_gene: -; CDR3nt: TGTGCCAGCAGCTTATTGACAGATACGCAGTATTTT; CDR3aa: CASSLLTDTQYF